This T cell receptor beta chain emerged from a study of T cells after yellow fever vaccination. Regarding the study as a whole: A small proportion of clonotypes was detected in both the CD4 and CD8 compartments. Within FACS-sorted repertoires, abundant clonotypes contaminating from the bulk population could be present. Weaker overall, the secondary response nonetheless peaked faster (day 5 versus 15).

There are many counts of this clonotype. What it binds is unknown. A process of 5'RACE template switching, which added a universal primer site and UMIs, was used to make TCR cDNA. TCRdb analysed the 5' RACE reads with MiXCR anew, one entry per CDR3 protein. The sample includes hundreds of thousands of distinct CDR3 sequences, about 3.5% of them seen just once. The CDR3 is made up of 17 amino acids. The germline V gene encodes CDR1 SGHKS and CDR2 YYEKEE (reference sequence). Trimming pared 4 bases from V and 1 base from J, leaving 21 bases between. The chain couples TRBV5-5 to TRBJ2-7; D is possibly TRBD1 (5 bases). The sequence came from a man between 18 and 29 years old who received the YFV17D yellow fever vaccine. Sequencing was performed on PBMCs, taken on the day of the yellow fever booster vaccination. The chain's CDR3 is CASSQGVASSRSYEQYV. CDR3 DNA: TGTGCCAGCAGCCAAGGGGTAGCCAGCTCTAGATCCTACGAGCAGTACGTC.